The text below deals with one TCR delta chain. This clone has a handful of counts. Its antigen remains unidentified. No base quality information exists; no much larger clone differs at one position. These data come from a study of gamma-delta T cells after stem cell transplantation (dated by TCRdb to the mid-2010s). Library generation was performed with RT-PCR. This sample was sequenced with an Illumina MiSeq. Via CATT, TCRdb reprocessed the public reads, and rows with identical DNA were then joined. The sample table lists roughly 5,400 delta-chain clones, 9.8% of them with a count of one. Under 15% of the sample is held by the ten biggest clonotypes. Clipping removes 0 bases from V and 3 bases from J, with 9 as the unmatched junction base count. CDR1 GEAIGNYY and CDR2 EKD are derived from the germline V gene. From its cysteine to its phenylalanine, the CDR3 spans 18 amino acids. Only the CDR3 part of the read is kept: 54 bases, read in frame from the first base.

The receptor comes from a human donor. It is not recorded whose cells these are; they may come from a transplant donor. Sequencing was done on a sample of gamma-delta T cells. This sequence uses TRDV2 and TRDJ1, and TRDD3 aligns with 13 junction nucleotides. The nucleotides read TGTGCCTGTGACACCCTACTGGGGGATACGACATACCCCGATAAACTCATCTTT. It specifies CACDTLLGDTTYPDKLIF.